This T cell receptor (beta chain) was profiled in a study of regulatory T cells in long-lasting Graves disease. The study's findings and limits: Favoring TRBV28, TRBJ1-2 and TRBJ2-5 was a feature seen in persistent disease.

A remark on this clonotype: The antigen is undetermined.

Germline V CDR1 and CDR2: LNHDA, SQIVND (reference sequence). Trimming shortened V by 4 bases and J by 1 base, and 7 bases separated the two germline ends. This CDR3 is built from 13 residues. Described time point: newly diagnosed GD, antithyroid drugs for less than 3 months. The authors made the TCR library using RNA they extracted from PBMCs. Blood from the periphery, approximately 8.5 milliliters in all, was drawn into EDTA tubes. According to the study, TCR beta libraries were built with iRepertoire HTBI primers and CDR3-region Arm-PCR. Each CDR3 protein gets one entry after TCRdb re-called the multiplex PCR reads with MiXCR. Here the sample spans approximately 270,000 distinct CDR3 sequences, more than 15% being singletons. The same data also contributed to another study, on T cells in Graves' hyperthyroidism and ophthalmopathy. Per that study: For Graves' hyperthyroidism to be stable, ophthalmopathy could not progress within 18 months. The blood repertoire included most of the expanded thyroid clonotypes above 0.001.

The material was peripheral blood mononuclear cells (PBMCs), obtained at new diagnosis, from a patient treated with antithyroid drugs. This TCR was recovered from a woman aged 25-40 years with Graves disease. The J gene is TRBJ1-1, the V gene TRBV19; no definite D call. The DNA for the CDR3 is TGTGCCAGTAGTACCCGGGGGAACACTGAAGCTTTCTTT. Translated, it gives CASSTRGNTEAFF.